The 6 T cell receptor beta chains presented below share a single source sample, sequenced in a study of blood T cell repertoires in COVID-19. Measured with immunoSEQ multiplex PCR; TCRdb has only the in-frame clones, and not every one. The table shows roughly 170,000 clones, with approximately 82% occurring only once. What was sequenced was PBMCs or T cells enriched from blood (not recorded which). These receptor sequences come from a woman aged 45-60 years who had recovered from COVID-19.

The V gene is TRBV10-1, the J gene TRBJ2-1, with 8 positions matching TRBD2. The CDR3 is made up of 14 amino acids. Looked up from germline, CDR1 is WNHNN and CDR2 is SYGVQD (reference sequence). V lost 6 bases to trimming and J lost 1 base; unmatched junction nucleotides: 2. In nucleotides, the CDR3 is TGCGCCAGCAGCCGCGGGGGGTCCTACAATGAGCAGTTCTTC. Translation: CASSRGGSYNEQFF.

In this sample, this clone turned up a few times. The chain uses TRBV18 and TRBJ1-4; D gene uncertain. The CDR3 is 13 residues long. V lost 2 bases, J lost 8 bases, and 9 bases lay in between. Germline V gene sequence: CDR1 KGHSH, CDR2 LQKENI. DNA for the CDR3: TGTGCCAGCTCACCAGGACTACAGGAAAAACTGTTTTTT. This sequence encodes CASSPGLQEKLFF.

The chain combines TRBV7-9 with TRBJ2-7; 7 nucleotides line up with TRBD2. Germline CDR1 is SEHNR and CDR2 is FQNEAQ (reference sequence). The J segment lost 6 bases and the V segment lost 5 bases, leaving 4 bases of the junction unmatched. The CDR3 spans 12 residues. As DNA, the CDR3 is TGTGCCAGCAGCGCCTCGGGAGGCGAGCAGTACGTC. Translated, it gives CASSASGGEQYV.

Only a few counts were recorded for this clone. The chain joins TRBV6-2 or TRBV6-3 to TRBJ2-5; a possible D gene is TRBD2 (6 bases). CDR3 length: 14 amino acids. The V gene's germline CDR1 is MNHEY and CDR2 SVGEGT. With 2 bases removed from V and 5 bases from J, the gap between germline ends came to 12 bases. The CDR3 protein is CASSYAGSGETQYF. The CDR3 DNA follows: TGTGCCAGCAGTTACGCCGGGAGTGGGGAGACCCAGTACTTC.

The rearrangement links TRBV11-2 to TRBJ1-1, with a tentative D call TRBD1 (5 bases). The V end lost 5 bases, the J end lost 3 bases, and 16 bases lay between the germline ends. Germline V gene data show CDR1 as SGHAT and CDR2 as FQNNGV. This CDR3 region has 15 residues. For the CDR3, the DNA is TGTGCCAGCAGCCCGTGGCCCGGAGGGGACACTGAAGCTTTCTTT. Translated: CASSPWPGGDTEAFF.

The rearrangement links TRBV18 to TRBJ2-7; D is possibly TRBD2 (5 bases). CDR3 size: 14 residues. Germline V gene lookup returns CDR1 KGHSH and CDR2 LQKENI. Trimming cost V 1 base and J 1 base, with 8 bases left between them. CDR3 in DNA: TGTGCCAGCTCACCACTAAGCGGATCCTACGAGCAGTACGTC. Amino acids: CASSPLSGSYEQYV.